A selection of T cell receptor beta chains follows, all from one sample in a study of blood T cell repertoires in COVID-19. Only in-frame clones appear in the TCRdb table, and some are missing; sequencing was by immunoSEQ multiplex PCR. The top ten clones hold about 3.4% of a sample with tens of thousands of clones, around 90% of them seen once. Material: peripheral blood. Receptors were obtained from a woman in her 70s with acute or convalescent COVID-19. The CDR3 runs from the conserved cysteine through the conserved F or W. The D gene is left open where the match is weak. Only some rows state a clone size, as once, few, many or a class for expanded clones.

abundance: -
v_gene: TRBV6-5
j_gene: TRBJ1-1
d_gene: -
CDR3aa: CASRSKIQGSEAFF
CDR3nt: TGTGCCAGCAGATCAAAAATCCAGGGCTCTGAAGCTTTCTTT

abundance: few
v_gene: TRBV28
j_gene: TRBJ1-6
d_gene: TRBD1
CDR3aa: CASTGTGLLPLHF
CDR3nt: TGTGCCAGCACCGGGACAGGCCTGTTACCCCTCCACTTT

abundance: -
v_gene: TRBV7-6
j_gene: TRBJ1-1
d_gene: -
CDR3aa: CASSLGRTDWWPLNTEAFF
CDR3nt: TGTGCCAGCAGCTTAGGTCGTACCGATTGGTGGCCTTTGAACACTGAAGCTTTCTTT

abundance: -
v_gene: TRBV2
j_gene: TRBJ2-4
d_gene: TRBD2
CDR3aa: CASRGLGKQYF
CDR3nt: TGTGCCAGCAGGGGACTAGGGAAACAGTACTTC

abundance: -
v_gene: TRBV10-3
j_gene: TRBJ1-2
d_gene: TRBD1
CDR3aa: CAIRALSESYPGQDFNYGYTF
CDR3nt: TGTGCCATCAGAGCTCTTAGCGAAAGTTATCCGGGACAGGACTTTAACTATGGCTACACCTTC

abundance: -
v_gene: TRBV9
j_gene: TRBJ2-6
d_gene: -
CDR3aa: CASSASYPNSGANVLTF
CDR3nt: TGTGCCAGCAGCGCCTCATACCCTAACTCTGGGGCCAACGTCCTGACTTTC

abundance: -
v_gene: TRBV11-2
j_gene: TRBJ2-2
d_gene: -
CDR3aa: CASSLIARSNTGELFF
CDR3nt: TGTGCCAGCAGCTTAATCGCGAGATCGAACACCGGGGAGCTGTTTTTT

abundance: -
v_gene: TRBV6-6
j_gene: TRBJ1-4
d_gene: TRBD1
CDR3aa: CASSQYATGATNEKLFF
CDR3nt: TGTGCCAGCAGTCAATATGCCACAGGGGCAACTAATGAAAAACTGTTTTTT

abundance: -
v_gene: TRBV7-9
j_gene: TRBJ2-1
d_gene: TRBD2
CDR3aa: CASTNPLGGASNEQFF
CDR3nt: TGTGCCAGCACCAACCCCCTCGGGGGGGCCTCCAATGAGCAGTTCTTC

abundance: -
v_gene: TRBV7-2
j_gene: TRBJ1-5
d_gene: -
CDR3aa: CASSPGGRHQPQHF
CDR3nt: TGTGCCAGCAGCCCCGGGGGTCGCCATCAGCCCCAGCATTTT

abundance: -
v_gene: TRBV9
j_gene: TRBJ1-3
d_gene: -
CDR3aa: CATAPLPQYSGNTIYF
CDR3nt: TGTGCCACTGCTCCTCTCCCCCAGTACTCTGGAAACACCATATATTTT

abundance: -
v_gene: TRBV28
j_gene: TRBJ1-4
d_gene: TRBD1
CDR3aa: CASSLTQGFEKLFF
CDR3nt: TGTGCCAGCAGTTTGACACAGGGGTTTGAAAAACTGTTTTTT

abundance: few
v_gene: TRBV2
j_gene: TRBJ1-4
d_gene: -
CDR3aa: CAVGGQLNEKLFF
CDR3nt: TGTGCCGTCGGTGGACAGCTTAATGAAAAACTGTTTTTT

abundance: -
v_gene: TRBV24-1
j_gene: TRBJ1-1
d_gene: -
CDR3aa: CATSDSSRSTEAFF
CDR3nt: TGTGCCACCAGTGATTCCTCACGGAGCACTGAAGCTTTCTTT

abundance: -
v_gene: TRBV18
j_gene: TRBJ2-3
d_gene: TRBD2
CDR3aa: CASSLNGPGLAGGRTDTQYF
CDR3nt: TGTGCCAGCTCCCTTAATGGACCGGGACTAGCGGGAGGGCGCACAGATACGCAGTATTTT

abundance: -
v_gene: TRBV15
j_gene: TRBJ2-1
d_gene: -
CDR3aa: CATSRAPSPGVGYNEQFF
CDR3nt: TGTGCCACCAGCAGAGCCCCCTCTCCGGGAGTAGGGTACAATGAGCAGTTCTTC

abundance: -
v_gene: TRBV27
j_gene: TRBJ1-5
d_gene: TRBD1
CDR3aa: CASSPGTGPTQPQHF
CDR3nt: TGTGCCAGCAGTCCCGGGACAGGGCCTACGCAGCCCCAGCATTTT

abundance: -
v_gene: TRBV4-2
j_gene: TRBJ2-1
d_gene: TRBD2
CDR3aa: CASSLSPREGNEQFF
CDR3nt: TGTGCCAGCAGCCTCTCCCCGCGGGAGGGCAATGAGCAGTTCTTC

abundance: -
v_gene: TRBV27
j_gene: TRBJ1-3
d_gene: -
CDR3aa: CASSFTGGLGNTIYF
CDR3nt: TGTGCCAGCAGTTTCACGGGGGGCTTAGGAAACACCATATATTTT

abundance: once
v_gene: TRBV12-3/TRBV12-4
j_gene: TRBJ1-2
d_gene: TRBD1
CDR3aa: CASSMGQGGYTF
CDR3nt: TGTGCCAGCAGCATGGGACAGGGTGGCTACACCTTC

abundance: -
v_gene: TRBV19
j_gene: TRBJ1-5
d_gene: TRBD1
CDR3aa: CASSIVGTANQPQHF
CDR3nt: TGTGCCAGTAGTATAGTAGGGACAGCCAATCAGCCCCAGCATTTT

abundance: -
v_gene: TRBV18
j_gene: TRBJ1-1
d_gene: -
CDR3aa: CASSPGVNTEAFF
CDR3nt: TGTGCCAGCTCTCCCGGGGTGAACACTGAAGCTTTCTTT

abundance: -
v_gene: TRBV2
j_gene: TRBJ1-1
d_gene: TRBD1
CDR3aa: CASTRQGRNTEAFF
CDR3nt: TGTGCCAGCACTAGACAGGGAAGGAACACTGAAGCTTTCTTT

abundance: -
v_gene: TRBV7-8
j_gene: TRBJ1-4
d_gene: -
CDR3aa: CASSSPGRANEKLFF
CDR3nt: TGTGCCAGCAGCTCCCCGGGCAGGGCAAATGAAAAACTGTTTTTT

abundance: -
v_gene: TRBV6-1
j_gene: TRBJ2-3
d_gene: -
CDR3aa: CASSERRGGTDTQYF
CDR3nt: TGTGCCAGCAGTGAAAGGCGGGGTGGCACAGATACGCAGTATTTT

abundance: -
v_gene: TRBV9
j_gene: TRBJ2-3
d_gene: -
CDR3aa: CASSVGTGHRTDTQYF
CDR3nt: TGTGCCAGCAGCGTGGGAACGGGACACCGCACAGATACGCAGTATTTT

abundance: -
v_gene: TRBV11-2
j_gene: TRBJ2-7
d_gene: TRBD2
CDR3aa: CASSFLAGGYEQYF
CDR3nt: TGTGCCAGCAGCTTTCTAGCGGGAGGTTACGAGCAGTACTTC

abundance: -
v_gene: TRBV9
j_gene: TRBJ1-1
d_gene: -
CDR3aa: CASSPMNTEAFF
CDR3nt: TGTGCCAGCAGCCCCATGAACACTGAAGCTTTCTTT

abundance: -
v_gene: TRBV18
j_gene: TRBJ2-5
d_gene: TRBD1
CDR3aa: CASSQTGGIETQYF
CDR3nt: TGTGCCAGCTCACAAACAGGGGGCATAGAGACCCAGTACTTC

abundance: -
v_gene: TRBV27
j_gene: TRBJ2-1
d_gene: TRBD2
CDR3aa: CASSLLAGVEGNEQFF
CDR3nt: TGTGCCAGCAGTTTACTAGCGGGAGTTGAAGGCAATGAGCAGTTCTTC

abundance: -
v_gene: TRBV15
j_gene: TRBJ1-4
d_gene: TRBD1
CDR3aa: CATSRLGLVTGTDEKLFF
CDR3nt: TGTGCCACCAGCAGACTCGGACTCGTGACAGGGACGGATGAAAAACTGTTTTTT

abundance: -
v_gene: TRBV5-1
j_gene: TRBJ1-5
d_gene: -
CDR3aa: CASSLDGDVNQPQHF
CDR3nt: TGCGCCAGCAGCTTGGACGGGGATGTCAATCAGCCCCAGCATTTT

abundance: -
v_gene: TRBV14
j_gene: TRBJ2-3
d_gene: TRBD2
CDR3aa: CASSQDLIAGGRTDTQYF
CDR3nt: TGTGCCAGCAGCCAAGATCTCATTGCGGGAGGGCGAACAGATACGCAGTATTTT

abundance: -
v_gene: TRBV25-1
j_gene: TRBJ2-5
d_gene: -
CDR3aa: CASSEYGGQETQYF
CDR3nt: TGTGCCAGCAGTGAATATGGAGGCCAAGAGACCCAGTACTTC

abundance: once
v_gene: TRBV6-5
j_gene: TRBJ1-4
d_gene: -
CDR3aa: CASKQGEKLFF
CDR3nt: TGTGCCTCCAAACAGGGTGAAAAACTGTTTTTT

abundance: once
v_gene: TRBV24-1
j_gene: TRBJ2-2
d_gene: TRBD1
CDR3aa: CATSDPRTGRHGELFF
CDR3nt: TGTGCCACCAGTGATCCCCGGACAGGGAGGCACGGGGAGCTGTTTTTT

abundance: -
v_gene: TRBV19
j_gene: TRBJ1-2
d_gene: -
CDR3aa: CASSPRDTQSGGYTF
CDR3nt: TGTGCCAGTAGTCCCCGGGACACCCAATCCGGTGGCTACACCTTC

abundance: -
v_gene: TRBV7-8
j_gene: TRBJ1-6
d_gene: -
CDR3aa: CASIQGRERSPLHF
CDR3nt: TGTGCCAGCATCCAAGGACGGGAACGATCACCCCTCCACTTT

abundance: once
v_gene: TRBV5-1
j_gene: TRBJ1-2
d_gene: -
CDR3aa: CASSADEGGNYGYTF
CDR3nt: TGCGCCAGCAGCGCAGACGAGGGCGGAAACTATGGCTACACCTTC

abundance: -
v_gene: TRBV5-1
j_gene: TRBJ2-2
d_gene: -
CDR3aa: CASSFPSGVNTGELFF
CDR3nt: TGCGCCAGCAGCTTTCCCAGCGGAGTGAACACCGGGGAGCTGTTTTTT

abundance: -
v_gene: TRBV4-1
j_gene: TRBJ1-5
d_gene: -
CDR3aa: CASSQDKTGWNQPQHF
CDR3nt: TGCGCCAGCAGCCAAGACAAAACAGGGTGGAATCAGCCCCAGCATTTT

abundance: -
v_gene: TRBV29-1
j_gene: TRBJ1-1
d_gene: TRBD1
CDR3aa: CSVCALTGGNTEAFF
CDR3nt: TGCAGCGTTTGCGCTTTGACAGGGGGGAACACTGAAGCTTTCTTT

abundance: -
v_gene: TRBV18
j_gene: TRBJ1-5
d_gene: -
CDR3aa: CASSLDGGQPQHF
CDR3nt: TGTGCCAGCTCACTTGACGGGGGTCAGCCCCAGCATTTT

abundance: -
v_gene: TRBV11-2
j_gene: TRBJ2-2
d_gene: -
CDR3aa: CASSLLSRVVTGELFF
CDR3nt: TGTGCCAGCAGCTTATTGTCCAGGGTTGTAACCGGGGAGCTGTTTTTT

abundance: -
v_gene: TRBV19
j_gene: TRBJ1-6
d_gene: -
CDR3aa: CATSVGAGLGMALHF
CDR3nt: TGTGCCACCTCCGTGGGAGCCGGATTGGGTATGGCCCTCCACTTT

abundance: -
v_gene: TRBV11-3
j_gene: TRBJ2-1
d_gene: -
CDR3aa: CASSSAGREQFF
CDR3nt: TGTGCCAGCAGCTCCGCGGGACGTGAGCAGTTCTTC

abundance: -
v_gene: TRBV13
j_gene: TRBJ1-2
d_gene: TRBD1
CDR3aa: CASSLTTGGINYGYTF
CDR3nt: TGTGCCAGCAGCTTAACAACAGGGGGCATAAACTATGGCTACACCTTC

abundance: -
v_gene: TRBV10-1
j_gene: TRBJ1-6
d_gene: -
CDR3aa: CASSGTANSPLHF
CDR3nt: TGCGCCAGCAGTGGGACAGCTAATTCACCCCTCCACTTT

abundance: -
v_gene: TRBV3-1/TRBV3-2
j_gene: TRBJ2-1
d_gene: -
CDR3aa: CASSQAARVSEQFF
CDR3nt: TGTGCCAGCAGCCAAGCTGCCAGGGTAAGTGAGCAGTTCTTC

abundance: -
v_gene: TRBV5-1
j_gene: TRBJ1-2
d_gene: -
CDR3aa: CASSTGTGGRTVYGYTF
CDR3nt: TGCGCCAGCAGCACGGGTACGGGCGGAAGGACAGTCTATGGCTACACCTTC

abundance: -
v_gene: TRBV7-6
j_gene: TRBJ2-7
d_gene: -
CDR3aa: CASSLAQGNTYEQYF
CDR3nt: TGTGCCAGCAGCTTAGCGCAGGGTAACACCTACGAGCAGTACTTC

abundance: -
v_gene: TRBV7-9
j_gene: TRBJ2-5
d_gene: TRBD1
CDR3aa: CASSPGGQGGETQYF
CDR3nt: TGTGCCAGCAGCCCAGGGGGACAGGGAGGCGAGACCCAGTACTTC

abundance: -
v_gene: TRBV19
j_gene: TRBJ1-1
d_gene: -
CDR3aa: CASSRPPGRNWNTEAFF
CDR3nt: TGTGCCAGTAGTAGGCCCCCGGGGAGGAATTGGAACACTGAAGCTTTCTTT

abundance: few
v_gene: TRBV5-6
j_gene: TRBJ1-6
d_gene: TRBD1
CDR3aa: CASSRDRGVSPLHF
CDR3nt: TGTGCCAGCAGCCGGGACAGGGGAGTTTCACCCCTCCACTTT

abundance: -
v_gene: TRBV3-1/TRBV3-2
j_gene: TRBJ1-1
d_gene: -
CDR3aa: CASSQGGEAFF
CDR3nt: TGTGCCAGCAGCCAGGGGGGTGAAGCTTTCTTT